Below are 20 T cell receptor beta chains sequenced from a single sample in a study of shared clonotypes between healthy human individuals. The data were produced by immunoSEQ multiplex PCR, yet TCRdb's version contains in-frame clones alone and is incomplete. Among just over 2,000,000 clones listed, 85% to 95% were seen once. Source material: naive CD4+ T cells sorted from blood. Specified subset: CD45RA+ positively selected. Every receptor here comes from a young man in good health.

J is TRBJ1-1 and V is TRBV20-1, with D unclear. The length of the CDR3 is 10 residues. Germline values: CDR1 DFQATT, CDR2 SNEGSKA (reference sequence). Trimming took off 5 bases at V and 5 bases at J, with 6 bases between the two ends. In DNA, the CDR3 is TGCAGTGCTCAAAAGACTGAAGCTTTCTTT. Amino acid sequence: CSAQKTEAFF.

A single count supports this clone. The J gene is TRBJ2-3, the V gene TRBV4-3; a weak D match, TRBD1 (5 bases). V was clipped by 0 bases and J by 1 base, with 17 bases between them. There are 18 residues in the CDR3. Germline CDR1 LGHNA, CDR2 YSLEER. The CDR3 region has the DNA TGCGCCAGCAGCCAAGAGCCGGCATGGGGCGGAGGCACAGATACGCAGTATTTT. Amino acid sequence: CASSQEPAWGGGTDTQYF.

The rearrangement links TRBV6-1 to TRBJ2-1, with 9 bases matching TRBD2. The CDR3 is made up of 13 amino acids. Trimming at V came to 6 bases and at J to 7 bases, leaving 4 bases not matched to a gene. Germline CDR1 reads MNHNS; CDR2 reads SASEGT. The CDR3 coding sequence is TGTGCCAGCAGGGCGGGGGGGTATAATGAGCAGTTCTTC. It codes for CASRAGGYNEQFF.

This rearrangement joins TRBV5-1 to TRBJ2-2, with D possibly being TRBD1 (5 bases). The CDR3 covers 15 residues. With 3 bases removed from V and 0 bases from J, the gap between germline ends came to 9 bases. Germline CDR1 SGHRS, CDR2 YFSETQ. The CDR3 nucleotides are TGCGCCAGCAGCTACCCGACAGCGAACACCGGGGAGCTGTTTTTT. Amino acid sequence: CASSYPTANTGELFF.

V usage is TRBV28 and J usage is TRBJ1-1; D might be TRBD1 (6 bases). The CDR3 is 14 amino acids. The germline V and J ends were trimmed by 4 bases and 0 bases, with 9 bases remaining between them. Germline CDR1 reads MDHEN; CDR2 reads SYDVKM. Written as DNA, the CDR3 is TGTGCCAGCAGTTGGGGACAAATGAACACTGAAGCTTTCTTT. This gives the protein CASSWGQMNTEAFF.

This sequence joins TRBV2 and TRBJ2-2; 9 bases are shared with TRBD2. In germline, CDR1 is SNHLY, CDR2 FYNNEI. The CDR3 sequence is 15 residues long. V lost 1 base, J lost 5 bases, and 2 bases stayed unmatched. CDR3 sequence reads: CASSEGTSVTGELFF. The CDR3 bases are TGTGCCAGCAGTGAAGGGACTAGCGTTACCGGGGAGCTGTTTTTT. Variable domain in full (rest from reference TRBV2 and TRBJ2-2): EPEVTQTPSHQVTQMGQEVILRCVPISNHLYFYWYRQILGQKVEFLVSFYNNEISEKSEIFDDQFSVERPDGSNFTLKIRSTKLEDSAMYFCASSEGTSVTGELFFGEGSRLTVL.

J is TRBJ2-1 and V is TRBV10-3; 11 bases map to TRBD2. Germline CDR1 is ENHRY and CDR2 is SYGVKD. The CDR3 length is 22 residues. V lost 0 bases to trimming and J lost 0 bases; unmatched junction nucleotides: 16. This CDR3 reads CAISESSAGTSGGEASYNEQFF. CDR3 bases: TGTGCCATCAGTGAGTCGAGTGCCGGGACTAGCGGAGGGGAGGCCTCCTACAATGAGCAGTTCTTC.

This chain uses TRBV7-9 with TRBJ2-7; 9 bases fit TRBD2. CDR1 and CDR2 from the germline V gene are SEHNR and FQNEAQ (reference sequence). This CDR3 is built from 17 residues. The V gene end was trimmed by 1 base and the J gene end by 0 bases; junction bases not matched to a gene: 7. The CDR3 spells CASSLGSSGVSSYEQYF. The CDR3 DNA follows: TGTGCCAGCAGCTTAGGTTCTAGCGGGGTCAGCTCCTACGAGCAGTACTTC.

A note on this clone: In the same sample, other DNA sequences code for this CDR3. The CDR3 loop is CSVEAGRYEQYF. The CDR3 DNA reads as TGCAGCGTTGAGGCGGGTCGCTACGAGCAGTACTTC. The V call is TRBV29-1, the J call TRBJ2-7; possible D gene TRBD2, 5 bases. Trimming left V 3 bases short and J 3 bases short, with 9 bases between. Germline assignment: CDR1 SQVTM and CDR2 ANQGSEA. The CDR3 has 12 residues.

The chain links TRBV7-9 to TRBJ1-3; D unresolved. Germline CDR1 and CDR2: SEHNR and FQNEAQ (reference sequence). There are 15 residues in the CDR3. V was shortened by 5 bases and J by 0 bases, with 11 bases between the two germline ends. CDR3 region: CASSLDGNSGNTIYF. Written as DNA, the CDR3 is TGTGCCAGCAGCCTGGACGGGAACTCTGGAAACACCATATATTTT.

The chain uses TRBV11-2 and TRBJ1-2; no firm D call. Germline V gene sequence: CDR1 SGHAT, CDR2 FQNNGV. This CDR3 is built from 15 residues. Trimming pared 2 bases from V and 0 bases from J, leaving 10 bases between. CDR3 region: CASSLRPPSNYGYTF. As DNA, the CDR3 is TGTGCCAGCAGCTTACGCCCGCCCTCTAACTATGGCTACACCTTC. Based on the CDR3 plus reference TRBV11-2 and TRBJ1-2, the full variable domain is EAGVAQSPRYKIIEKRQSVAFWCNPISGHATLYWYQQILGQGPKLLIQFQNNGVVDDSQLPKDRFSAERLKGVDSTLKIQPAKLEDSAVYLCASSLRPPSNYGYTFGSGTRLTVV.

The chain has TRBV7-2 and TRBJ1-6; D not resolved. From germline, CDR1 is SGHTA and CDR2 FQGNSA. The CDR3 has 16 residues. Trimming removed 0 bases at V and 4 bases at J, with 10 bases between. CDR3 loop: CASSLAKFRYNSPLHF. Written as DNA, the CDR3 is TGTGCCAGCAGCTTAGCAAAATTCAGATATAATTCACCCCTCCACTTT. Supplemented by reference TRBV7-2 and TRBJ1-6, the full variable domain reads GAGVSQSPSNKVTEKGKDVELRCDPISGHTALYWYRQSLGQGLEFLIYFQGNSAPDKSGLPSDRFSAERTGGSVSTLTIQRTQQEDSAVYLCASSLAKFRYNSPLHFGNGTRLTVT.

The chain joins TRBV7-2 to TRBJ2-5; 12 nucleotides agree with TRBD2. The CDR3 runs 14 residues. Germline CDR1 is SGHTA and CDR2 is FQGNSA. With 5 bases clipped from V and 8 bases from J, the junction kept 6 bases outside the gene matches. In DNA form, the CDR3 reads TGTGCCAGCAGCCCAACTAGCGGGGGGCTTACCCAGTACTTC. It is translated as CASSPTSGGLTQYF.

V is TRBV30 and J is TRBJ2-1; D ambiguous. CDR1 is GTSNPN and CDR2 is SVGIG in the germline V gene (reference sequence). The CDR3 is 18 residues long. V was shortened by 2 bases and J by 0 bases, with 20 bases between the two germline ends. The CDR3: CAWSSSRTASSSYNEQFF. CDR3 sequence (DNA): TGTGCCTGGAGTTCGAGCCGGACGGCCTCGAGCTCCTACAATGAGCAGTTCTTC.

The chain recombines TRBV11-2 with TRBJ2-2; TRBD1 matches at 10 bases. With V trimmed by 4 bases and J by 7 bases, 9 bases remained unmatched. CDR1 is SGHAT, CDR2 FQNNGV, per germline. The CDR3 extends over 16 amino acids. CDR3 DNA: TGTGCCAGCAGCTGGATGGGACAGGGGATAAGCGGGGAGCTGTTTTTT. Translation: CASSWMGQGISGELFF.

The V call is TRBV27, the J call TRBJ2-7; either TRBD1 or TRBD2 may supply D (5 bases each). Trimming stripped 0 bases from V and 1 base from J, with 10 bases between. Germline loops: CDR1 MNHEY, CDR2 SMNVEV (reference sequence). CDR3 length: 15 amino acids. The CDR3 loop reads CASSLSRGGSYEQYF. CDR3 nucleotide sequence: TGTGCCAGCAGTTTATCTCGGGGCGGTTCCTACGAGCAGTACTTC.

The CDR3 here is CASSLGRGRMNTEAFF. The CDR3 nucleotides are TGTGCCAGCAGTTTGGGCAGGGGTAGGATGAACACTGAAGCTTTCTTT. The chain couples TRBV27 to TRBJ1-1; perhaps TRBD1 as D (6 bases). The V end was cut by 3 bases, the J end by 0 bases, with 14 bases between. CDR1 MNHEY and CDR2 SMNVEV come from the germline V gene (reference sequence). The length of the CDR3 is 16 residues.

This clone is a singleton in its sample. CDR3 sequence: CASSHVPGQGGWHYGYTF. CDR3 nucleotides: TGTGCCAGCAGCCACGTCCCGGGACAGGGTGGGTGGCACTATGGCTACACCTTC. The V and J genes are TRBV28 and TRBJ1-2; 9 bases align to TRBD1. CDR1 is MDHEN and CDR2 is SYDVKM in the germline V gene. With 6 bases clipped from V and 3 bases from J, the junction kept 17 bases outside the gene matches. This CDR3 contains 18 residues.

The chain carries TRBV6-5 and TRBJ2-3; D possibly corresponds to TRBD2 (7 bases). Germline CDR1 reads MNHEY; CDR2 reads SVGAGI. V lost 2 bases, J lost 4 bases, and 16 bases lay in between. The CDR3 loop spans 16 amino acids. CDR3 coding DNA: TGTGCCAGCAGTTACGTCCCGAGGGGGGGTGCAGATACGCAGTATTTT. Translated: CASSYVPRGGADTQYF.

The chain couples TRBV30 to TRBJ2-7, with TRBD2 matching over 8 bases. Trimming cost V 0 bases and J 2 bases; bases outside gene matches: 12. This CDR3 spans 17 amino acids. Germline assignment: CDR1 GTSNPN and CDR2 SVGIG (reference sequence). The DNA for the CDR3 is TGTGCCTGGAGTGTCGGATTGCTAGCGGGCGCGACCTACGAGCAGTACTTC. Its protein is CAWSVGLLAGATYEQYF.